A single sample is the source of the 12 T cell receptor beta chains below, sequenced in a study of cytomegalovirus exposure and HLA in healthy donors. The PCR ran on 60 Vbeta and 13 Jbeta primers. Profiling relied on immunoSEQ multiplex PCR, and the TCRdb table lists in-frame clones only, not all of them. The sample has about 100,000 clones; around 85% are singletons. The specimen was PBMCs. These receptors all stem from a man aged 30 to 39 in good health and CMV-seronegative.

The rearrangement joins TRBV30 to TRBJ1-3, with unresolved D. There are 14 residues in the CDR3. With 3 bases removed from V and 0 bases from J, the gap between germline ends came to 9 bases. Germline-derived CDR1 and CDR2 are GTSNPN and SVGIG (reference sequence). The CDR3 sequence is CAWRQFSSGNTIYF. CDR3 nucleotides: TGTGCCTGGAGACAGTTTAGCTCTGGAAACACCATATATTTT.

In regard to this clone: At one of its ends the junction is not consistent with the germline gene, which may arise from a read error. The chain joins TRBV30 to TRBJ2-6; D perhaps matches TRBD1 (6 bases). There are 12 residues in the CDR3. CDR1 GTSNPN and CDR2 SVGIG come from the germline V gene (reference sequence). DNA of the CDR3: TGTGCCTGGGCCCCAGGGGCCGACGTCCTGACTTTC. Protein: CAWAPGADVLTF.

The rearrangement links TRBV7-2 to TRBJ1-4; D unclear. The CDR3 sequence is 16 residues long. Germline lookup yields CDR1 SGHTA and CDR2 FQGNSA. Trimming removed 3 bases from V and 0 bases from J, with 11 bases in between. As DNA, the CDR3 is TGTGCCAGCAGCTTCGACCCCGGGACAACTAATGAAAAACTGTTTTTT. This codes for CASSFDPGTTNEKLFF.

The chain uses TRBV4-2 and TRBJ1-4; D is perhaps TRBD1 (5 bases). With 0 bases removed from V and 13 bases from J, the gap between germline ends came to 21 bases. The CDR3 consists of 16 residues. Per the germline V gene, CDR1 is LGHNA and CDR2 is YNFKEQ. The CDR3 DNA is TGTGCCAGCAGCCAAGATCGGGCCAGGCCCTCGGGGGTACTGTTTTTT. This gives the protein CASSQDRARPSGVLFF.

This chain joins TRBV7-6 and TRBJ1-1; D gene ambiguous. This CDR3 has 14 residues. The ends were cut back, 0 bases at V and 4 bases at J, with 9 bases in the middle. Germline lookup yields CDR1 SGHVS and CDR2 FNYEAQ. This chain's CDR3 is CASSLAGRGTEAFF. In DNA form, the CDR3 reads TGTGCCAGCAGCTTAGCAGGGCGGGGCACTGAAGCTTTCTTT.

The rearrangement uses TRBV7-9 and TRBJ1-2; 11 bases are a match to TRBD1. From germline, CDR1 is SEHNR and CDR2 FQNEAQ (reference sequence). J gave up 4 bases and V 7 bases, and 5 bases lay outside the gene matches. The CDR3 has 14 amino acids. Here the CDR3 reads CASIRTGGFYGYTF. CDR3 coding DNA: TGTGCCAGCATCAGGACAGGGGGCTTCTATGGCTACACCTTC.

This sequence joins TRBV29-1 and TRBJ2-5, with 13 bases identical to TRBD2. The germline gives CDR1 SQVTM, CDR2 ANQGSEA. V was clipped by 6 bases and J by 7 bases; unmatched bases: 8. This CDR3 has 14 amino acids. Here the CDR3 reads CSVGGLAGVVTQYF. The CDR3 DNA reads TGCAGCGTGGGTGGACTAGCGGGAGTGGTGACCCAGTACTTC.

The chain couples TRBV30 to TRBJ1-6; 7 bases agree with TRBD1. Germline lookup yields CDR1 GTSNPN and CDR2 SVGIG (reference sequence). V was clipped by 5 bases and J by 7 bases; unmatched bases: 5. The CDR3 has 13 residues. The CDR3 reads CAWEGQLNSPLHF. The DNA of the CDR3 is TGTGCCTGGGAGGGACAGCTCAATTCACCCCTCCACTTT.

This rearrangement joins TRBV9 to TRBJ2-5; D is perhaps TRBD2 (5 bases). Per germline, CDR1 SGDLS and CDR2 YYNGEE. V was clipped by 0 bases and J by 2 bases, with 14 bases between them. The CDR3 has 16 amino acids. The DNA for the CDR3 is TGTGCCAGCAGCGTAGGAGGGCAGATATTACAAGAGACCCAGTACTTC. Amino acids: CASSVGGQILQETQYF.

The chain combines TRBV29-1 with TRBJ2-1; the D is unclear. This CDR3 region has 16 residues. V was shortened by 4 bases and J by 0 bases, with 16 bases between the two germline ends. CDR1 and CDR2 (germline): SQVTM, ANQGSEA. CDR3 sequence (DNA): TGCAGCGTTGGAGCTCCTGTGGTCGGCTCCTACAATGAGCAGTTCTTC. Its translation is CSVGAPVVGSYNEQFF.

J is TRBJ2-5 and V is TRBV2, with D possibly TRBD1 on 5 matching bases. CDR1 is SNHLY and CDR2 is FYNNEI in the germline V gene. The CDR3 length is 14 residues. The V and J ends lost 4 bases and 2 bases respectively, with 11 bases between them. CDR3 sequence: CASSAGRGQETQYF. CDR3 sequence (DNA): TGTGCCAGCAGTGCAGGGCGCGGACAAGAGACCCAGTACTTC.

The gene calls are TRBV10-2 and TRBJ1-1, with D possibly being TRBD1 (5 bases). This CDR3 contains 12 residues. V was shortened by 9 bases and J by 4 bases, with 12 bases between the two germline ends. Germline V CDR1 and CDR2: WSHSY, SAAADI. For the CDR3, the DNA is TGCGCCAGTCGGGACTCATCCACTGAAGCTTTCTTT. Translation: CASRDSSTEAFF.